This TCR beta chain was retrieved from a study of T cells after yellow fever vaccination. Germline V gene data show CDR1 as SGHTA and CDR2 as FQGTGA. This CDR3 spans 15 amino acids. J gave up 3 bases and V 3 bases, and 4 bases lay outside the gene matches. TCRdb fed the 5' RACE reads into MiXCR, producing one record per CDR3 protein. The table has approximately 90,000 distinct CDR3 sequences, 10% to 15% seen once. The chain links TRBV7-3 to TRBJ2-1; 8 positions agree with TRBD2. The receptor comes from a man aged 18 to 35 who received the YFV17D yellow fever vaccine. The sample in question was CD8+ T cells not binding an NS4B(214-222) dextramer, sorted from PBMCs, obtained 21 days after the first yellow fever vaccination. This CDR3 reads CASSLGGGIYNEQFF. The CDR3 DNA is TGTGCCAGCAGCTTGGGCGGGGGGATCTACAATGAGCAGTTCTTC.